These 11 T cell receptor beta chains originate from one sample sequenced in a study of tumor-infiltrating lymphocytes in primary liver carcinoma. TCR beta cDNA was made from 450 to 600 ng total RNA with a constant-region primer. Three nested multiplex PCR rounds, a slightly modified ARM-PCR method, built the TCR beta libraries. Each of the first two PCR rounds ran nine to ten cycles with TRBV1-TRBV30 forward and C-beta reverse primers. Using its own MiXCR run on the multiplex PCR reads, TCRdb lists one record per CDR3 protein. Of 180,000 or so distinct CDR3 sequences detected, approximately 60% appear once; the ten largest clones hold around 68%. The study extracted blood RNA from unsorted whole blood and also extracted germline DNA. The sequencing sample was made of peripheral blood. All receptors come from a man aged 35-49 years with primary liver carcinoma and hepatitis B virus infection.

With regard to this clonotype: Germline and junction disagree at one end, which may indicate a read error. The V call is TRBV5-1, the J call TRBJ2-1; D ambiguous. This CDR3 is 16 amino acids long. Per the germline V gene, CDR1 is SGHRS and CDR2 is YFSETQ. CDR3 protein: CASTLYLQHPYNEQFF. In DNA form, the CDR3 reads TGCGCCAGCACCTTGTATCTTCAGCACCCCTACAATGAGCAGTTCTTC.

As for this clonotype: The conserved phenylalanine or tryptophan is not found at the CDR3 terminus, so this likely reflects a read error. The chain couples TRBV29-1 to TRBJ2-1, with 7 bases fitting TRBD2. With V trimmed by 3 bases and J by 12 bases, 2 bases remained unmatched. Germline loops: CDR1 SQVTM, CDR2 ANQGSEA. The CDR3 extends over 10 amino acids. The CDR3 nucleotides read TGCAGCGTTGAGTCGGGGGGGCAGTTCCTC. This sequence encodes CSVESGGQFL.

J is TRBJ1-1 and V is TRBV10-3, with D possibly TRBD1 on 6 matching bases. The germline V gene encodes CDR1 ENHRY and CDR2 SYGVKD. Trimming removed 10 bases at V and 0 bases at J, with 15 bases between. The CDR3 runs to 14 residues. The CDR3 region has the DNA TGTGCCAGCCTAGAAGGGGGGATGAACACTGAAGCTTTCTTT. This gives the protein CASLEGGMNTEAFF.

Notes on this clonotype: A much larger clone differs by one base, so this may be a read error. This sequence joins TRBV12-3 or TRBV12-4 and TRBJ1-2; unclear D gene. The CDR3 spans 12 residues. The CDR3, as DNA: TGTGCCAGCAGTTCGGAGAACTATGGCTACGCCTTC. Residues: CASSSENYGYAF.

V and J are TRBV6-2 or TRBV6-3 and TRBJ2-2; 7 positions agree with TRBD2. CDR3 length equals 15 residues. From germline, CDR1 is MNHEY and CDR2 SVGEGT. V was pared by 10 bases and J by 1 base, with 9 bases of the junction left unmatched. CDR3 nucleotides: TGTGCCACCCACCCCCTAGCGGAGAACACCGGGGAGCTGTTTTTT. Translation gives CATHPLAENTGELFF.

At least ten counts were recorded for this clonotype. The genes are TRBV7-8 and TRBJ2-1; 9 nucleotides agree with TRBD2. V was clipped by 3 bases and J by 0 bases; unmatched bases: 0. CDR3 length equals 15 residues. Germline CDR1 reads SGHVS; CDR2 reads FQNEAQ. The CDR3 sequence is CASSFSGSSYNEQFF. The CDR3 DNA sequence: TGTGCCAGCAGCTTTAGCGGGAGCTCCTACAATGAGCAGTTCTTC. Variable domain in full (rest from reference TRBV7-8 and TRBJ2-1): GAGVSQSPRYKVAKRGQDVALRCDPISGHVSLFWYQQALGQGPEFLTYFQNEAQLDKSGLPSDRFFAERPEGSVSTLKIQRTQQEDSAVYLCASSFSGSSYNEQFFGPGTRLTVL.

This clonotype was observed a single time. The conserved closing phenylalanine or tryptophan is absent in this CDR3, likely reflecting a read error. The chain is built from TRBV29-1 and TRBJ2-5, with D perhaps TRBD2 (5 bases). The germline CDR1 and CDR2 sequences are SQVTM and ANQGSEA. The CDR3 consists of 15 residues. V dropped 4 bases and J dropped 2 bases, with 17 bases sitting between them. The CDR3 nucleotides read TGCAGCGTTGCCCTCGGACTGTCCGTTCAAGAGACCCAGTACTCC. Its protein product is CSVALGLSVQETQYS.

This clonotype turned up a few times. The V call is TRBV4-1, the J call TRBJ1-6, with 7 bases aligning to TRBD1. The CDR3 is 15 residues long. CDR1 and CDR2 (germline): MGHRA, YSYEKL. Trimming at V came to 8 bases and at J to 2 bases, leaving 6 bases not matched to a gene. CDR3 DNA: TGCGCCAGCGCTTACAGGGGCCCCTATAATTCACCCCTCCACTTT. As protein: CASAYRGPYNSPLHF.

This clonotype was recorded at least ten times. The chain uses TRBV11-2 and TRBJ2-1, with D tentatively TRBD2 (6 bases). The germline V gene has CDR1 SGHAT and CDR2 FQNNGV. Trimming stripped 1 base from V and 6 bases from J, with 10 bases between. The CDR3 is 14 residues long. The CDR3 sequence: CASSLAGVSNEQFF. The DNA of the CDR3 is TGTGCCAGCAGCTTAGCGGGAGTGAGCAATGAGCAGTTCTTC.

Concerning this clonotype itself: The junction and the germline gene differ at one end; a read error may be behind it. The chain employs TRBV11-1 and TRBJ2-5, with D hard to call. The CDR3 contains 12 residues. Germline V gives CDR1 SGHAT, CDR2 FQDESV (reference sequence). CDR3 in DNA: TGTGCTAGCAGCTTAGACCAAGAGTCCCAGTACTTC. Translation gives CASSLDQESQYF. The full variable domain, completed using reference TRBV11-1 and TRBJ2-5, is EAEVAQSPRYKITEKSQAVAFWCDPISGHATLYWYRQILGQGPELLVQFQDESVVDDSQLPKDRFSAERLKGVDSTLKIQPAELGDSAMYLCASSLDQESQYFGPGTRLLVL.

In the case of this clonotype: The CDR3 ends on some other residue instead of the conserved phenylalanine or tryptophan, so this is likely a read error. The chain joins TRBV29-1 to TRBJ2-1; D is uncertain. Trimming removed 7 bases at V and 10 bases at J, with 17 bases between. CDR1 and CDR2 from the germline V gene are SQVTM and ANQGSEA. This CDR3 region has 12 residues. The CDR3 is CSASQSSVEQFS. CDR3 nucleotide sequence: TGCAGCGCTTCCCAGTCCTCTGTAGAGCAGTTCTCC.